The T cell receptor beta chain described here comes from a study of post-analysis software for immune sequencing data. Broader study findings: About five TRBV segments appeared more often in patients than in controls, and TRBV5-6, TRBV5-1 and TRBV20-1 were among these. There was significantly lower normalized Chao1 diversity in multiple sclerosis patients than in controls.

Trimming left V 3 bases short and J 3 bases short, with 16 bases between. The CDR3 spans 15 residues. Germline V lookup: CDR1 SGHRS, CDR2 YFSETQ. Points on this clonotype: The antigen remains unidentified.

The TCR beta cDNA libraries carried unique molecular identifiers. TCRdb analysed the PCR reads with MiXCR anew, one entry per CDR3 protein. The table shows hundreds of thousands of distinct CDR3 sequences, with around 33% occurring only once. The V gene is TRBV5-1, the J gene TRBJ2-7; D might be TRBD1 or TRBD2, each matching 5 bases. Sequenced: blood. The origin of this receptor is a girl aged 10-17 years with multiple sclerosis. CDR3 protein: CASSSNPGPYYEQYF. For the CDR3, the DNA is TGCGCCAGCAGCTCGAACCCGGGACCGTACTACGAGCAGTACTTC.